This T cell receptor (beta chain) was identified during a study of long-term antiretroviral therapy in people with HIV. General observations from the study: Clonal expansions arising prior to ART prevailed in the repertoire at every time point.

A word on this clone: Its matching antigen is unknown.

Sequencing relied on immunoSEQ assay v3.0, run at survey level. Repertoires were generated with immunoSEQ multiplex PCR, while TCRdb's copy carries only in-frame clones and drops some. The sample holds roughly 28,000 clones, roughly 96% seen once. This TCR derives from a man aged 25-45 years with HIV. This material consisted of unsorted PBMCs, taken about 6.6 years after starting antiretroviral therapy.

CDR3 nucleotides: TGTGCCAGCGGCTGGGACACTGATCAGCCCCAGCATTTT. Protein product: CASGWDTDQPQHF. This rearrangement joins TRBV27 to TRBJ1-5; D might be TRBD1 (6 bases). The germline V gene encodes CDR1 MNHEY and CDR2 SMNVEV (reference sequence). Trimming pared 8 bases from V and 5 bases from J, leaving 13 bases between. The CDR3 runs 13 residues.